The 20 T cell receptor beta chains below all came from one sample that was sequenced in a study of T cell responses to AZD1222 COVID-19 vaccine (dated by TCRdb to about 2021). The sample's time point label, decoded: about 28 days (+/-7) after the second vaccine dose. Library method: the immunoSEQ multiplex PCR assay. TCRdb retrieved this table from immuneACCESS and kept in-frame rearrangements only. Not all clones are present; in checked studies, unresolved V genes account for under half, and no reason is known for the remainder. In this sample the table shows about 90,000 clones, 75% to 90% of which occur a single time. About 4.5% of the sample rests with the top ten. Sample: peripheral blood, taken 28 days after the second AZD1222 dose. The receptors come from an adult who received the AZD1222 COVID-19 vaccine.

The genes are TRBV11-3 and TRBJ2-2, with D possibly matching TRBD1 (6 bases). CDR1 SGHNT and CDR2 YENEEA come from the germline V gene. Trimming left V 1 base short and J 2 bases short, with 17 bases between. The CDR3 sequence is 18 residues long. The CDR3 DNA is TGTGCCAGCAGCTTAGCCGGTGCAGGGGATGGAAACACCGGGGAGCTGTTTTTT. It encodes CASSLAGAGDGNTGELFF.

In DNA form, the CDR3 reads TGCGCCAGCACCCTCGGCGAGAACACTGAAGCTTTCTTT. Translating gives CASTLGENTEAFF. The V gene is TRBV4-1, the J gene TRBJ1-1, with D uncertain. Trimming cost V 7 bases and J 1 base, with 10 bases left between them. Germline V lookup: CDR1 MGHRA, CDR2 YSYEKL. The CDR3 is 13 residues long.

This clone is a singleton in its sample. V and J are TRBV14 and TRBJ1-2, with D possibly being TRBD1 (6 bases). V dropped 4 bases and J dropped 4 bases, with 22 bases sitting between them. This CDR3 contains 17 residues. CDR1 and CDR2 (germline): SGHDN, FVKESK. CDR3 sequence reads: CASSRNLGGATGYGYTF. The CDR3 nucleotides are TGTGCCAGCAGCCGTAACCTCGGAGGGGCGACAGGCTATGGCTACACCTTC.

The CDR3, as DNA: TGTGCCTGGAGTGCCCTTTCGGAGCAGTACTTC. This sequence encodes CAWSALSEQYF. V usage is TRBV30 and J usage is TRBJ2-7; no firm D call. Trimming removed 1 base from V and 7 bases from J, with 8 bases in between. The germline gives CDR1 GTSNPN, CDR2 SVGIG (reference sequence). CDR3 size: 11 residues.

This chain joins TRBV7-2 and TRBJ2-2; D unresolved. This CDR3 contains 13 residues. Trimming shortened V by 5 bases and J by 6 bases, and 10 bases separated the two germline ends. The V gene's germline CDR1 is SGHTA and CDR2 FQGNSA. The CDR3 bases are TGTGCCAGCAGCCTATTAGCCCCCGGGGAGCTGTTTTTT. It codes for CASSLLAPGELFF.

The V call is TRBV30, the J call TRBJ1-2, with D tentatively TRBD1 (6 bases). Germline V gene data show CDR1 as GTSNPN and CDR2 as SVGIG (reference sequence). V lost 5 bases and J 8 bases, leaving 15 bases between the germline ends. The CDR3 runs to 12 residues. The CDR3 protein is CAWGDTGRGYTF. The CDR3 DNA reads TGTGCCTGGGGAGATACAGGGAGAGGCTACACCTTC. The full variable domain, rest sourced from reference TRBV30 and TRBJ1-2, is SQTIHQWPATLVQPVGSPLSLECTVEGTSNPNLYWYRQAAGRGLQLLFYSVGIGQISSEVPQNLSASRPQDRQFILSSKKLLLSDSGFYLCAWGDTGRGYTFGSGTRLTVV.

This clone has only a few counts. This chain connects TRBV6-5 to TRBJ1-1; a weak D match, TRBD1 (6 bases). The V and J ends lost 6 bases and 3 bases respectively, with 17 bases between them. From germline, CDR1 is MNHEY and CDR2 SVGAGI. The length of the CDR3 is 15 residues. The CDR3 DNA reads TGTGCCAGCAGCCGGACAATGGGGGGGCACACTGAAGCTTTCTTT. It codes for CASSRTMGGHTEAFF.

This chain connects TRBV19 to TRBJ2-3, with TRBD1 as a possible D gene (6 bases). Germline V lookup: CDR1 LNHDA, CDR2 SQIVND (reference sequence). V lost 3 bases to trimming and J lost 8 bases, with 18 bases between them. This CDR3 has 15 amino acids. In nucleotides, the CDR3 is TGTGCCAGTAGTATTGGAAGGGGCCCAGGGGTTACGCAGTATTTT. Encoded protein: CASSIGRGPGVTQYF.

By proportion, this clone is large. The chain has TRBV29-1 and TRBJ2-5, with 9 bases aligning to TRBD1. V was pared by 2 bases and J by 2 bases, with 6 bases of the junction left unmatched. CDR3 length: 15 residues. Germline assignment: CDR1 SQVTM and CDR2 ANQGSEA. CDR3 bases: TGCAGCGTTGAATTGGGACAGGGTAGACAAGAGACCCAGTACTTC. Translating gives CSVELGQGRQETQYF.

The chain uses TRBV10-3 and TRBJ2-7, with TRBD1 identical over 8 bases. Trimming at V came to 5 bases and at J to 1 base, leaving 4 bases not matched to a gene. Germline CDR1 and CDR2: ENHRY and SYGVKD. There are 14 residues in the CDR3. The CDR3: CAISWTGQSYEQYF. The CDR3 DNA is TGTGCCATCAGTTGGACAGGGCAATCCTACGAGCAGTACTTC.

The chain carries TRBV7-3 and TRBJ2-4, with D perhaps matching TRBD1 or TRBD2 (5 bases each). Trimming stripped 2 bases from V and 0 bases from J, with 8 bases between. The CDR3 sequence is 15 residues long. In germline, CDR1 is SGHTA, CDR2 FQGTGA. CDR3 bases: TGTGCCAGCAGCTTAGGGACGGTAGCCAAAAACATTCAGTACTTC. Protein sequence: CASSLGTVAKNIQYF. Using reference TRBV7-3 and TRBJ2-4 for the parts outside the CDR3, the full variable domain is GAGVSQTPSNKVTEKGKYVELRCDPISGHTALYWYRQSLGQGPEFLIYFQGTGAADDSGLPNDRFFAVRPEGSVSTLKIQRTERGDSAVYLCASSLGTVAKNIQYFGAGTRLSVL.

The V and J genes are TRBV4-3 and TRBJ2-7, with 8 bases aligning to TRBD2. Per the germline V gene, CDR1 is LGHNA and CDR2 is YSLEER. Trimming cost V 1 base and J 4 bases; bases outside gene matches: 12. CDR3 size: 17 residues. As DNA, the CDR3 is TGCGCCAGCAGCCAAGCCCCTGGAGCGGGAGTGGTGTACGAGCAGTACTTC. This sequence encodes CASSQAPGAGVVYEQYF.

The gene calls are TRBV28 and TRBJ1-1; D possibly corresponds to TRBD1 (6 bases). The germline gives CDR1 MDHEN, CDR2 SYDVKM. This CDR3 has 14 amino acids. V was shortened by 1 base and J by 6 bases, with 12 bases between the two germline ends. The CDR3 spells CASSLLGGRAEAFF. The CDR3, as DNA: TGTGCCAGCAGTTTATTAGGGGGGCGCGCTGAAGCTTTCTTT.

The chain uses TRBV5-8 and TRBJ1-5; D is unclear. The germline gives CDR1 SGHTS, CDR2 YDEGEE. The CDR3 contains 14 residues. The V and J ends lost 1 base and 7 bases respectively, with 12 bases between them. The CDR3 DNA follows: TGTGCCAGCAGCTTGTGGGTTAACGGCCAGCCCCAGCATTTT. Its translation: CASSLWVNGQPQHF.

The chain uses TRBV19 and TRBJ2-7; D may be TRBD1 (5 bases). The germline CDR1 and CDR2 sequences are LNHDA and SQIVND (reference sequence). Trimming left V 1 base short and J 6 bases short, with 16 bases between. CDR3 length: 15 residues. The CDR3 loop reads CASSIVSRVPSEQYF. CDR3 in DNA: TGTGCCAGTAGTATAGTCTCCAGGGTCCCCTCCGAGCAGTACTTC. Using reference TRBV19 and TRBJ2-7 for the parts outside the CDR3, the full variable domain is DGGITQSPKYLFRKEGQNVTLSCEQNLNHDAMYWYRQDPGQGLRLIYYSQIVNDFQKGDIAEGYSVSREKKESFPLTVTSAQKNPTAFYLCASSIVSRVPSEQYFGPGTRLTVT.

The chain has TRBV29-1 and TRBJ2-3; tentatively, D is TRBD2 (5 bases). The CDR3 is made up of 12 amino acids. CDR1 is SQVTM, CDR2 ANQGSEA, per germline. Trimming took 6 bases from V and 5 from J, leaving 12 bases between them. The CDR3 spells CSVGLAGDTQYF. The CDR3 DNA reads as TGCAGCGTAGGACTGGCAGGAGATACGCAGTATTTT.

The genes are TRBV12-3 or TRBV12-4 and TRBJ2-2; the D is unclear. The germline V and J ends were trimmed by 5 bases and 0 bases, with 4 bases remaining between them. The CDR3 length is 13 residues. CDR3 coding DNA: TGTGCCAGCAGTCGAACGAACACCGGGGAGCTGTTTTTT. It translates to CASSRTNTGELFF.

The chain links TRBV5-4 to TRBJ2-7, with 8 bases aligning to TRBD2. The germline V gene has CDR1 SGHNT and CDR2 YYREEE (reference sequence). V lost 1 base and J lost 0; bases outside the gene matches: 3. The CDR3 extends over 15 amino acids. The CDR3 protein is CASSLRLAGSYEQYF. The CDR3 coding sequence is TGTGCCAGCAGCTTGCGGCTAGCGGGCTCCTACGAGCAGTACTTC.

V gene TRBV2 combines with J gene TRBJ1-1; TRBD1 is a possible D gene (5 bases). Germline V gene sequence: CDR1 SNHLY, CDR2 FYNNEI. The CDR3 extends over 14 amino acids. Deletions cut 8 bases from V and 3 bases from J, with 16 bases between. CDR3: CASAEREGYTEAFF. CDR3 bases: TGTGCCAGCGCCGAGAGGGAGGGGTACACTGAAGCTTTCTTT. Full variable domain (outside the CDR3, taken from reference TRBV2 and TRBJ1-1): EPEVTQTPSHQVTQMGQEVILRCVPISNHLYFYWYRQILGQKVEFLVSFYNNEISEKSEIFDDQFSVERPDGSNFTLKIRSTKLEDSAMYFCASAEREGYTEAFFGQGTRLTVV.

The gene calls are TRBV9 and TRBJ1-6; no reliable D call. The germline gives CDR1 SGDLS, CDR2 YYNGEE. The CDR3 runs 12 residues. The V end lost 3 bases, the J end lost 6 bases, and 4 bases lay between the germline ends. CDR3 DNA sequence: TGTGCCAGCAGCGGGTCTAATTCACCCCTCCACTTT. Translating gives CASSGSNSPLHF.